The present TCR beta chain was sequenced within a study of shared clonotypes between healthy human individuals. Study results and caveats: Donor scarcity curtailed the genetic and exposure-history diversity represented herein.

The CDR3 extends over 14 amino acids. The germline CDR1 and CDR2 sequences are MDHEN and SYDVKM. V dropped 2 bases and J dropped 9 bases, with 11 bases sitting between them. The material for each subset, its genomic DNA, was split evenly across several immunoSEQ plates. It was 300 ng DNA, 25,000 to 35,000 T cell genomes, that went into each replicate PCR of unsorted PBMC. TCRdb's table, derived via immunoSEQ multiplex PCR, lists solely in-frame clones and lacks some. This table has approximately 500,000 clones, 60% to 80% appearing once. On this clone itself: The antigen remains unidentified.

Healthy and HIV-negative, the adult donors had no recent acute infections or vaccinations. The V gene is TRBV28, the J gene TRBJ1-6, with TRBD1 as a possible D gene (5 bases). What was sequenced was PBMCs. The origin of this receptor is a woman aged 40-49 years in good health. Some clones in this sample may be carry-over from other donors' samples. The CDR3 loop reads CASSLDEGSSPLHF. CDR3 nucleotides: TGTGCCAGCAGTTTAGATGAGGGGAGTTCACCCCTCCACTTT.